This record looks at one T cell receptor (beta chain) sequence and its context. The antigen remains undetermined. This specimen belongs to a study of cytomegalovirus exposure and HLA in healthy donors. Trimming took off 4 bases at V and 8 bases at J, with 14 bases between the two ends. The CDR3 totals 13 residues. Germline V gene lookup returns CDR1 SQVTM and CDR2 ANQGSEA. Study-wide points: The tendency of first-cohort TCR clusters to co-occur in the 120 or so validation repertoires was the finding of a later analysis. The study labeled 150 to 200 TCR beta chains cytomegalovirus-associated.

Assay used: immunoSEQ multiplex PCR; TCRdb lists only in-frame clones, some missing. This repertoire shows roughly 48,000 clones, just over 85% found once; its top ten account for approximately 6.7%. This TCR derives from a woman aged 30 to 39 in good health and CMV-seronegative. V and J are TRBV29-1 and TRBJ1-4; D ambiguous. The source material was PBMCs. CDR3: CSVGRGSGEKLFF. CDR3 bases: TGCAGCGTTGGAAGAGGGAGTGGGGAAAAACTGTTTTTT.